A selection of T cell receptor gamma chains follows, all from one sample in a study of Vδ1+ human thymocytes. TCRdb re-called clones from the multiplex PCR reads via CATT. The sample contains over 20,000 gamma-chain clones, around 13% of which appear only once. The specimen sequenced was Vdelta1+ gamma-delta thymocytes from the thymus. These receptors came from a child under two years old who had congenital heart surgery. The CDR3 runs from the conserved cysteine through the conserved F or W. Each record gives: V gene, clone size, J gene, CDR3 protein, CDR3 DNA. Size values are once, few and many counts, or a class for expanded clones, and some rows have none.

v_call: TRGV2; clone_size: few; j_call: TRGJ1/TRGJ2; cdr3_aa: CATWEGFGYKKLF; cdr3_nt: TGTGCCACCTGGGAGGGATTTGGATATAAGAAACTCTTT
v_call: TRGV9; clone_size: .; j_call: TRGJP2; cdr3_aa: CALWEVRSDWIKTF; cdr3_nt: TGTGCCTTGTGGGAGGTGCGGAGTGATTGGATCAAGACGTTT
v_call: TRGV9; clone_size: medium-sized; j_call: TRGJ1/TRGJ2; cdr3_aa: CALWEQRKKLF; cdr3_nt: TGTGCCTTGTGGGAGCAACGGAAGAAACTCTTT
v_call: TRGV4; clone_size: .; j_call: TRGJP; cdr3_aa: CATWDRRFQELGKKIKVF; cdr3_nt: TGTGCCACCTGGGACAGGCGTTTTCAAGAGTTGGGCAAAAAAATCAAGGTATTT
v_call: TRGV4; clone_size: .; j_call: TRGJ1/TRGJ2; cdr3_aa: CATWDGKDYKKLF; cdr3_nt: TGTGCCACCTGGGATGGTAAGGATTATAAGAAACTCTTT
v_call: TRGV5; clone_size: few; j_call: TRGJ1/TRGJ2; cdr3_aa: CATWDRWGYYKKLF; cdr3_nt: TGTGCCACCTGGGACCGATGGGGTTATTATAAGAAACTCTTT
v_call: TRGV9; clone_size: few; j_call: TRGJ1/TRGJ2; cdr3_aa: CALWEAAGYKKLF; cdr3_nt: TGTGCCTTGTGGGAGGCCGCAGGTTATAAGAAACTCTTT
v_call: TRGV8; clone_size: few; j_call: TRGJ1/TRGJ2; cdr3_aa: CATWDPTRYYKKLF; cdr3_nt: TGTGCCACCTGGGATCCGACACGTTATTATAAGAAACTCTTT
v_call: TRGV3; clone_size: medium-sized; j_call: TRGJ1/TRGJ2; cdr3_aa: CATWSNYYKKLF; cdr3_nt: TGTGCCACCTGGTCGAATTATTATAAGAAACTCTTT
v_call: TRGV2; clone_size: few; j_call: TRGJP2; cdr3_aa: CATWNVPWGIKTF; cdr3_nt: TGTGCCACCTGGAATGTCCCCTGGGGGATCAAGACGTTT
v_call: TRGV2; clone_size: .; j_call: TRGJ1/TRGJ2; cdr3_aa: CATWDGPKGKKLF; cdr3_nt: TGTGCCACCTGGGACGGGCCGAAGGGGAAGAAACTCTTT
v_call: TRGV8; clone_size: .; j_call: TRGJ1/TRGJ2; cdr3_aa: CATWDSRNYYKKLF; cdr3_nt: TGTGCCACCTGGGATTCCAGGAATTATTATAAGAAACTCTTT
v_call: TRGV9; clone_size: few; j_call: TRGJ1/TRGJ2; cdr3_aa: CALWEVQRYKKLF; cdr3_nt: TGTGCCTTGTGGGAGGTGCAAAGGTATAAGAAACTCTTT
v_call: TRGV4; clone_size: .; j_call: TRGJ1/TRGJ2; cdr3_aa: CATWASHKKLF; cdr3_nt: TGTGCCACCTGGGCCTCTCATAAGAAACTCTTT
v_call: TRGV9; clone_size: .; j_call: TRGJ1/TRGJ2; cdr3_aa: CALWAESYYKKLF; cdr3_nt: TGTGCCTTGTGGGCCGAGAGTTATTATAAGAAACTCTTT
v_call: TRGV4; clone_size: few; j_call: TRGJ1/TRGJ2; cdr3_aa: CATWNKGRKKLF; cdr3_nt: TGTGCCACCTGGAACAAAGGTCGTAAGAAACTCTTT
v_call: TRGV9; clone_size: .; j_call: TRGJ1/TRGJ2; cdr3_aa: CALWEAGEKLF; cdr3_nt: TGTGCCTTGTGGGAGGCGGGCGAGAAACTCTTT
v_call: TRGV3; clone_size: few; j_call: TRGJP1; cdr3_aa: CATRDTTGWFKIF; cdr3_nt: TGTGCCACCCGAGATACCACTGGTTGGTTCAAGATATTT
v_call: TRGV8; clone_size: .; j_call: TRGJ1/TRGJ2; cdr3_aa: CATWDSGKKLF; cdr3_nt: TGTGCCACCTGGGATAGTGGTAAGAAACTCTTT
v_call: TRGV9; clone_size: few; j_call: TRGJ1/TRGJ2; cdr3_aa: CALWEDPLEKLF; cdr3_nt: TGTGCCTTGTGGGAGGACCCCCTTGAGAAACTCTTT
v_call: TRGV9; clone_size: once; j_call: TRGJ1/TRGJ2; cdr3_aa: CALWEVRFKGYKKLF; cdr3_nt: TGTGCCTTGTGGGAGGTGCGTTTCAAAGGTTATAAGAAACTCTTT
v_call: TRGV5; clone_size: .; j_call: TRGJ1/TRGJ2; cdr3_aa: CATWDRHRKLF; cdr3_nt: TGTGCCACCTGGGACAGGCATCGGAAACTCTTT
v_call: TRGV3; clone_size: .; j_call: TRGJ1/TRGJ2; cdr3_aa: CATWDGMDYYKKLF; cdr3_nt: TGTGCCACCTGGGATGGGATGGATTATTATAAGAAACTCTTT
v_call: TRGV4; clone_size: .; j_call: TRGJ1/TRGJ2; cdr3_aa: CATWDGKANLNYYKKLF; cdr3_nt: TGTGCCACCTGGGATGGGAAAGCCAACTTGAATTATTATAAGAAACTCTTT
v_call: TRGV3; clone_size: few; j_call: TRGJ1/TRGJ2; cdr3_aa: CATWDRLRYKKLF; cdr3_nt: TGTGCCACCTGGGACAGGCTGCGGTATAAGAAACTCTTT
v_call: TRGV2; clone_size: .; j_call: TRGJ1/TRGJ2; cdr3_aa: CATWDGLHYKKLF; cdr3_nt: TGTGCCACCTGGGACGGGCTCCATTATAAGAAACTCTTT
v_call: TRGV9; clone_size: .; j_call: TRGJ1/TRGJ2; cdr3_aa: CASWEARFYYKKLF; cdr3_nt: TGTGCCTCGTGGGAGGCGCGCTTTTATTATAAGAAACTCTTT
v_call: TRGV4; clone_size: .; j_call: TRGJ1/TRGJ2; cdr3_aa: CATWDVTNYYKKLF; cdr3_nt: TGTGCCACCTGGGATGTAACGAATTATTATAAGAAACTCTTT
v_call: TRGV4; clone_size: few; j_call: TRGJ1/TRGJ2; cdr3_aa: CATWNEGNYKKLF; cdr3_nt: TGTGCCACCTGGAATGAGGGGAATTATAAGAAACTCTTT
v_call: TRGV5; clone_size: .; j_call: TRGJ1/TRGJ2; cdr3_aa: CATWLYYKKLF; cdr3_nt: TGTGCCACCTGGCTATATTATAAGAAACTCTTT
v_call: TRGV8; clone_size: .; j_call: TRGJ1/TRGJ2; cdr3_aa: CATSLNYYKKLF; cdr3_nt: TGTGCCACCTCATTGAATTATTATAAGAAACTCTTT
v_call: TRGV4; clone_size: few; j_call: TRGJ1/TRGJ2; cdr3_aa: CATWNVASNYYKKLF; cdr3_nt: TGTGCCACCTGGAATGTCGCCTCGAATTATTATAAGAAACTCTTT
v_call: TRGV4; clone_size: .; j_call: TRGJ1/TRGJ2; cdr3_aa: CATWNEEKLF; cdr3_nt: TGTGCCACCTGGAATGAGGAGAAACTCTTT
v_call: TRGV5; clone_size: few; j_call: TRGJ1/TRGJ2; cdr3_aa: CASWDYLNYYKKLF; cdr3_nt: TGTGCCTCCTGGGACTATCTGAATTATTATAAGAAACTCTTT
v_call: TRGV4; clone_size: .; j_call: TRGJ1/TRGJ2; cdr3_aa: CATWVNGKKLF; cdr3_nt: TGTGCCACCTGGGTAAATGGTAAGAAACTCTTT